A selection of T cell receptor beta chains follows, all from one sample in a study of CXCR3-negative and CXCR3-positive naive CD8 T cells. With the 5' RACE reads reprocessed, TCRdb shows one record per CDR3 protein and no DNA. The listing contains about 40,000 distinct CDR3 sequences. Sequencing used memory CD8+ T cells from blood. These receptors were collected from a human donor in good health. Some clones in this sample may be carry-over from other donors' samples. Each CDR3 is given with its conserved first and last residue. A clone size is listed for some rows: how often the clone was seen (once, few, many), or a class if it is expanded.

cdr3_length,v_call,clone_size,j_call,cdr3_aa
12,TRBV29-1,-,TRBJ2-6,CSVVSGANVLTF
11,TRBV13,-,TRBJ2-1,CASSYTGGAIF
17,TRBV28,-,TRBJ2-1,CASSSQLAGSSYNEQFF
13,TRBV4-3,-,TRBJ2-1,CASSQEGTNEQFF
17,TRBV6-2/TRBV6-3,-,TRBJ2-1,CASSYPGLGQGNNEQFF
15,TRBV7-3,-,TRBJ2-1,CASSLSGVTYNEQFF
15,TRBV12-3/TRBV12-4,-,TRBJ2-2,CASSLAVLRLGELFF
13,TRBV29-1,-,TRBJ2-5,CSVDSWGVETQYF
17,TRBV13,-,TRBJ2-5,CASSPGLAGALEETQYF
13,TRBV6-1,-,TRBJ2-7,CASSAIEGYEQYF
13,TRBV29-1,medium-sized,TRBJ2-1,CSVEEGAGNEQFF
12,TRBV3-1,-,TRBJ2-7,CASSQGSYEQYF
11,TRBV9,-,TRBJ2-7,CASGSTHEQYF
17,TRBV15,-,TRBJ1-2,CATSRPPGQEFNYGYTF
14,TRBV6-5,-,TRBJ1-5,CASSWGAGGQPQHF
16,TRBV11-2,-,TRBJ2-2,CASSLDRAGNTGELLF
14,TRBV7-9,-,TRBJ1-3,CASTLDRAGNTIYF
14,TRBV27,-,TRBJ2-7,CASSPYPLSYEQYF
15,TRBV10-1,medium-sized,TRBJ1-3,CASSERSSSGNTIYF
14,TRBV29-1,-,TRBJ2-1,CSVDPVSSYNEQFF
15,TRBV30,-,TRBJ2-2,CAWSLGTGGTGELFF
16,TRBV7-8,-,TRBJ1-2,CASSFSRTNSNYGYTF
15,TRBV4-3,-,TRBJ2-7,CASSQVRAGGHEQYF
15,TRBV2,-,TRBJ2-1,CASSGMQFSYNEQFF
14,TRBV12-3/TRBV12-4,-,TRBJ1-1,CASSFDRGNTEAFF
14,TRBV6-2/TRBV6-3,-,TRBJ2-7,CASSYSNGGSEQYF
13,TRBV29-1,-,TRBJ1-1,CSVESLTQTEAFF
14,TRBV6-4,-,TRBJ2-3,CASSEGLSTDTQYF
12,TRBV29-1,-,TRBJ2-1,CSSRTAYNEQFF
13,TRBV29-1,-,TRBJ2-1,CSDHRDYYNEQFF
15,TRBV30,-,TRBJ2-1,CAWSVGANLNNEQFF
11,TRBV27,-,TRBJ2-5,CASRYQETQYF
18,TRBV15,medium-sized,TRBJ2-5,CATSRDLGRGDRQETQYF
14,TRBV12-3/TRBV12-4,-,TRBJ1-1,CASSFRVLTTEAFF
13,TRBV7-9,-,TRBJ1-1,CASRPGGHTEAFF
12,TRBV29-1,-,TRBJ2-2,CSVSSGTGELFF
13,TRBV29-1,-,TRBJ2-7,CSVGTGISYEQYF